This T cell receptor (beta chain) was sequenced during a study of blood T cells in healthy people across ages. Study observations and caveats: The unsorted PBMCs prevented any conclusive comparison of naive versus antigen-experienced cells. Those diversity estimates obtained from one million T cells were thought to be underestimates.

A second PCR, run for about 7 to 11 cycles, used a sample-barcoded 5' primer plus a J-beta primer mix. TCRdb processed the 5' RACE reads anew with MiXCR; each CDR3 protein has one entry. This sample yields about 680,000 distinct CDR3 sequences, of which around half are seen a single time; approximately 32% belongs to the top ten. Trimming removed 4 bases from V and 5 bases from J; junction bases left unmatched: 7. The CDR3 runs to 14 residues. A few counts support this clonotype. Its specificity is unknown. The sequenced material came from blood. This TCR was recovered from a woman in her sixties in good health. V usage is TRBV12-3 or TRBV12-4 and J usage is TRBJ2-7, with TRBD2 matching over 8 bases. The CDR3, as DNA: TGTGCCAGCAGTTCCCGGGCGGGAGGAAACGAGCAGTACTTC. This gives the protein CASSSRAGGNEQYF.